The 12 T cell receptor beta chains in this list originate from one sample, sequenced in a study of patients and donors after allogeneic stem cell transplantation. TCRdb passed the RT-PCR reads through MiXCR, listing each CDR3 protein once. The sample yields 400,000 to 450,000 distinct CDR3 sequences, roughly 17% seen once. Specimen: blood, either unsorted or a sorted T cell fraction (not recorded which). The receptors stem from a human donor who was either an allogeneic HSCT recipient or a stem cell or donor lymphocyte infusion donor (not recorded which). It is not recorded whose cells these are; they may come from a transplant donor.

This clonotype turned up a few times. Here the CDR3 DNA reads TGTGCCAGCAGTTTAAAGGGATATAGCAATCAGCCCCAGCATTTT. It specifies CASSLKGYSNQPQHF. The rearrangement joins TRBV12-3 or TRBV12-4 to TRBJ1-5, with D uncertain. V was shortened by 2 bases and J by 0 bases, with 8 bases between the two germline ends. The CDR3 runs to 15 residues.

This chain uses TRBV10-3 with TRBJ1-2; no definite D call. The germline V gene encodes CDR1 ENHRY and CDR2 SYGVKD. The length of the CDR3 is 14 residues. V lost 3 bases and J lost 6, with 14 bases in between. The CDR3 sequence is CAISDGPGGNGYTF. The CDR3 region has the DNA TGTGCCATCAGTGATGGGCCGGGCGGAAATGGCTACACCTTC.

In its sample, this clonotype was seen a few times. This sequence joins TRBV2 and TRBJ1-6; no firm D call. Trimming stripped 7 bases from V and 10 bases from J, with 17 bases between. This CDR3 comprises 14 residues. Germline assignment: CDR1 SNHLY and CDR2 FYNNEI. CDR3 in DNA: TGTGCCAGCATGGAGGACTTGGGCAACTCACCCCTCCACTTT. Protein product: CASMEDLGNSPLHF.

CDR3 loop: CAIGGGRRAIYF. CDR3 nucleotide sequence: TGTGCCATCGGCGGGGGGCGGCGGGCCATATATTTT. The chain has TRBV10-3 and TRBJ1-3, with D maybe TRBD1 (6 bases). Trimming shortened V by 8 bases and J by 11 bases, and 16 bases separated the two germline ends. The V gene's germline CDR1 is ENHRY and CDR2 SYGVKD. The CDR3 covers 12 residues.

This chain joins TRBV4-3 and TRBJ2-2, with D maybe TRBD2 (6 bases). Trimming shortened V by 0 bases and J by 4 bases, and 9 bases separated the two germline ends. CDR3 length: 15 amino acids. CDR1 LGHNA and CDR2 YSLEER come from the germline V gene. In DNA form, the CDR3 reads TGCGCCAGCAGCCAAGAATCCGGGGGCACCGGGGAGCTGTTTTTT. Protein sequence: CASSQESGGTGELFF.

This clonotype was seen more than once but under ten times. This chain connects TRBV18 to TRBJ2-7; 7 nucleotides match TRBD1. Germline-derived CDR1 and CDR2 are KGHSH and LQKENI. With 6 bases clipped from V and 5 bases from J, the junction kept 7 bases outside the gene matches. CDR3 length equals 13 residues. The CDR3 region is CASSLRQGNEQYF. The CDR3 bases are TGTGCCAGCTCTTTACGACAGGGTAACGAGCAGTACTTC.

This chain links TRBV12-5 with TRBJ2-3; no definite D call. Trimming removed 0 bases at V and 2 bases at J, with 18 bases between. Germline V CDR1 and CDR2: LGHNT, FRNRAP. The CDR3 sequence is 18 residues long. CDR3 in amino acids: CASGLVLTLLGNTDTQYF. The CDR3 DNA follows: TGTGCTAGTGGTTTGGTGCTGACCCTACTTGGGAACACAGATACGCAGTATTTT.

V gene TRBV19 combines with J gene TRBJ2-7, with D unresolved. The CDR3 loop spans 11 amino acids. Trimming took off 3 bases at V and 4 bases at J, with 4 bases between the two ends. Germline CDR1 and CDR2: LNHDA and SQIVND (reference sequence). Here the CDR3 reads CASSMGYEQYF. CDR3 bases: TGTGCCAGTAGTATGGGGTACGAGCAGTACTTC.

In this sample, this clonotype turned up many times. J is TRBJ1-2 and V is TRBV12-3 or TRBV12-4; D uncertain. This CDR3 comprises 12 residues. V gave up 2 bases and J gave up 5 bases, with 6 bases separating them. DNA of the CDR3: TGTGCCAGCAGTTTAAGAGGTTATGGCTACACCTTC. This gives the protein CASSLRGYGYTF.

This clonotype was found many times. The gene calls are TRBV4-1 and TRBJ1-5, with 8 bases fitting TRBD1. CDR1 is MGHRA and CDR2 is YSYEKL in the germline V gene. The ends lost 1 base at V and 3 bases at J; junction bases unmatched: 5. This CDR3 is 16 amino acids long. CDR3 in amino acids: CASSQAGQGINQPQHF. The CDR3 nucleotides read TGCGCCAGCAGCCAAGCCGGACAGGGCATCAATCAGCCCCAGCATTTT.

This clonotype was seen a few times. The chain combines TRBV12-3 or TRBV12-4 with TRBJ2-6, with a weak D call TRBD1 (6 bases). This CDR3 is built from 17 residues. V was clipped by 6 bases and J by 0 bases, with 15 bases between them. CDR3 sequence reads: CASSPSGTLSGANVLTF. The CDR3 nucleotides read TGTGCCAGCAGCCCCAGTGGGACACTCTCTGGGGCCAACGTCCTGACTTTC.

The CDR3 loop is CASSGLSSSYNEQFF. The CDR3 DNA reads TGTGCCAGCAGTGGACTCTCGAGCTCCTACAATGAGCAGTTCTTC. The rearrangement links TRBV2 to TRBJ2-1; D is uncertain. The length of the CDR3 is 15 residues. Germline CDR1 and CDR2: SNHLY and FYNNEI. V was pared by 4 bases and J by 0 bases, with 10 bases between.